This T cell receptor beta chain comes out of a study of identical twins. Notes on the study in general: One should note that invariant MAIT and iNKT cells could partly confound zero-insertion analyses. Conclusions leaned on cross-sectional statistical analysis and did not track the same donors over time.

This clonotype was detected a few times. Its antigen is not identified. Healthy Caucasians were all of the donors. V shed 8 bases and J shed 1 base, with 16 bases lying between them. CDR3 length: 15 amino acids. TCRdb re-called the 5' RACE reads through MiXCR, storing one row per CDR3 protein. This sample has 1.5 million to 2 million distinct CDR3 sequences, with about 30% found just once. Sequencing input: cord blood. The V call is TRBV12-3 or TRBV12-4, the J call TRBJ2-3, with D uncertain. The clonotype comes from a newborn girl in good health. The CDR3 reads CASRKRSYRTDTQYF. CDR3 DNA sequence: TGTGCCAGCCGTAAAAGATCCTACCGCACAGATACGCAGTATTTT.